Following are 4 T cell receptor beta chains from one sample sequenced in a study of blood T cell repertoires in COVID-19. Some clones are missing from TCRdb's copy, which holds only in-frame ones; the method was immunoSEQ multiplex PCR. This table holds about 220,000 clones, approximately 80% found once. Material: PBMCs or T cells enriched from blood (not recorded which). The receptors were sampled from a woman in her fifties or sixties who had recovered from COVID-19.

In this sample, this clone turned up a few times. The chain joins TRBV28 to TRBJ1-1; D is uncertain. With 6 bases removed from V and 2 bases from J, the gap between germline ends came to 13 bases. Per germline, CDR1 MDHEN and CDR2 SYDVKM. CDR3 length equals 14 residues. The CDR3 region is CASRNTLGNTEAFF. CDR3 bases: TGTGCCAGCAGGAATACACTAGGAAACACTGAAGCTTTCTTT.

The chain joins TRBV7-8 to TRBJ2-2; a weak D match, TRBD2 (6 bases). The germline V and J ends were trimmed by 2 bases and 5 bases, with 9 bases remaining between them. Germline CDR1 reads SGHVS; CDR2 reads FQNEAQ. This CDR3 contains 14 residues. CDR3 DNA sequence: TGTGCCAGCAGCTTATCGGGAGAGACCGGGGAGCTGTTTTTT. It specifies CASSLSGETGELFF.

The gene calls are TRBV7-2 and TRBJ1-6; 7 positions agree with TRBD1. The germline CDR1 and CDR2 sequences are SGHTA and FQGNSA. The CDR3 runs to 16 residues. V shed 5 bases and J 0 bases; nucleotides not matched to a gene: 4. As DNA, the CDR3 is TGTGCCAGCAGCCGGGGACAGAGCTCCTATAATTCACCCCTCCACTTT. Translation gives CASSRGQSSYNSPLHF.

The chain uses TRBV6-5 and TRBJ1-6; 7 bases match TRBD1. CDR3 length: 14 residues. Trimming removed 5 bases from V and 13 bases from J; junction bases left unmatched: 11. Germline V gene lookup returns CDR1 MNHEY and CDR2 SVGAGI. The CDR3 sequence: CASSRGQSVAPLHF. The DNA of the CDR3 is TGTGCCAGCAGTCGGGGACAGTCGGTTGCGCCCCTCCACTTT.